This T cell receptor (beta chain) originates from a study of preoperative IRX-2 immunotherapy in early breast cancer. Sample treatment: preoperative locoregional IRX-2 cytokine immunotherapy. The CDR3 loop spans 13 amino acids. Method: immunoSEQ multiplex PCR; TCRdb's copy keeps in-frame clones and lacks some. The profile shows about 37,000 clones, 82% of them singletons. The source of this sequence is a human donor with breast cancer. Material: lymph node tissue, obtained after IRX-2 immunotherapy. The chain has TRBV1 and TRBJ1-2; the listed D gene, TRBD1, was not tested against the DNA. TRBV1 corresponds to a pseudogene. The CDR3 loop reads CASSLGQDDGYTF. The CDR3 region has the DNA TGCGCCAGCAGCCTAGGACAGGACGATGGCTACACCTTC.